The source of this T cell receptor (beta chain) is a study of regulatory T cells in long-lasting Graves disease. About the study: Graves' cases, newly diagnosed, had used antithyroid drugs under 3 months. Study-wide points: Persistent patients had a count of shared public clonotypes (2,741) that exceeded that of new patients (approximately 1,000). Among samples with persistent disease, TRBV28, TRBJ1-2 and TRBJ2-5 were favored.

Regarding time point: newly diagnosed GD, antithyroid drugs for less than 3 months. Following extraction of RNA from PBMCs, that RNA was used to make the TCR library. The length of the CDR3 is 14 residues. Germline loops: CDR1 SGHTA, CDR2 FQGNSA. V lost 4 bases to trimming and J lost 1 base, with 10 bases between them. This clonotype was recorded a few times. The antigen remains unidentified. Building the TCR beta libraries relied on iRepertoire HTBI primers, and CDR3 regions underwent Arm-PCR. Via MiXCR, TCRdb re-called the multiplex PCR reads, giving one row per CDR3 protein. The sample has approximately 460,000 distinct CDR3 sequences, about a sixth seen once. These data also featured in a second study, about T cells in Graves' hyperthyroidism and ophthalmopathy.

The origin of this receptor is a woman aged 25 to 39 with Graves disease. The sequencing here drew on peripheral blood mononuclear cells (PBMCs), taken at new diagnosis, from a patient treated with antithyroid drugs. The chain couples TRBV7-2 to TRBJ1-2; D remains unclear. The CDR3 region is CASSSAPSNYGYTF. The DNA for the CDR3 is TGTGCCAGCAGCTCCGCTCCCAGTAACTATGGCTACACCTTC. The full variable domain, completed using reference TRBV7-2 and TRBJ1-2, is GAGVSQSPSNKVTEKGKDVELRCDPISGHTALYWYRQSLGQGLEFLIYFQGNSAPDKSGLPSDRFSAERTGGSVSTLTIQRTQQEDSAVYLCASSSAPSNYGYTFGSGTRLTVV.